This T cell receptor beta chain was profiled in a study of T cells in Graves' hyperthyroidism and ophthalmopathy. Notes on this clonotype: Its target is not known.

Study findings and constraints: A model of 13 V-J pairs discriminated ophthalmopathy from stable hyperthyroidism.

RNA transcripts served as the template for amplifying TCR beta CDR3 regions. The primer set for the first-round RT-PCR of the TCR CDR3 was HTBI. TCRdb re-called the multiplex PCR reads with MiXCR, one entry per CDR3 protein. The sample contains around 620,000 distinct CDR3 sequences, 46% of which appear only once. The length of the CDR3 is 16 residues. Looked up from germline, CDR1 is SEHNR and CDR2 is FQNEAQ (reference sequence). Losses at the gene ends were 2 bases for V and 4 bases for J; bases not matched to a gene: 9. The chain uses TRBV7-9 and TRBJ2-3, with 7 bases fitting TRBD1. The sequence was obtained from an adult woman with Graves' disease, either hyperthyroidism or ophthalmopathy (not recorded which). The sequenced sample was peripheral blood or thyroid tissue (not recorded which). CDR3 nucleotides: TGTGCCAGCAGCTTACCGTGGACAGGAGAGGCAGATACGCAGTATTTT. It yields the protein CASSLPWTGEADTQYF.